A selection of T cell receptor beta chains follows, all from one sample in a study of cytomegalovirus exposure and HLA in healthy donors. The table came from immunoSEQ multiplex PCR; TCRdb's copy has only in-frame clones and leaves some out. The table has about 82,000 clones, more than 85% seen once; the top ten hold roughly 0.74%. The sequenced sample was PBMCs. These receptors all stem from a man between 18 and 29 years old in good health and CMV-seronegative. Both conserved end residues are part of each CDR3. D genes are given only for firm matches. Part of the rows lack a size; the others show once, few, many or a class for expanded clones.

clone size: .; J gene: TRBJ2-7; V gene: TRBV7-2; D gene: .; CDR3 protein: CASSSLPYEQYF; CDR3 DNA: TGTGCCAGCAGCTCCCTACCCTACGAGCAGTACTTC
clone size: .; J gene: TRBJ1-2; V gene: TRBV6-5; D gene: TRBD1; CDR3 protein: CASFTGGLDGYTF; CDR3 DNA: TGTGCCAGCTTCACAGGGGGCCTCGATGGCTACACCTTC
clone size: .; J gene: TRBJ1-5; V gene: TRBV27; D gene: .; CDR3 protein: CASRPQGHNQPQHF; CDR3 DNA: TGTGCCAGCAGACCACAGGGTCACAATCAGCCCCAGCATTTT
clone size: once; J gene: TRBJ2-1; V gene: TRBV18; D gene: .; CDR3 protein: CASSPVAASYNEQFF; CDR3 DNA: TGTGCCAGCTCACCAGTCGCGGCGTCCTACAATGAGCAGTTCTTC
clone size: .; J gene: TRBJ2-1; V gene: TRBV27; D gene: .; CDR3 protein: CASSGLTLFNEQFF; CDR3 DNA: TGTGCCAGCAGCGGACTAACCCTTTTCAATGAGCAGTTCTTC
clone size: .; J gene: TRBJ2-7; V gene: TRBV11-2; D gene: .; CDR3 protein: CASRTIRTYEQYF; CDR3 DNA: TGTGCCAGCAGGACAATTCGAACCTACGAGCAGTACTTC
clone size: .; J gene: TRBJ1-3; V gene: TRBV30; D gene: TRBD1; CDR3 protein: CAWSVQGSGNTIYF; CDR3 DNA: TGTGCCTGGAGTGTACAGGGGTCTGGAAACACCATATATTTT
clone size: .; J gene: TRBJ1-1; V gene: TRBV29-1; D gene: TRBD1; CDR3 protein: CSVARRTGTYEAFF; CDR3 DNA: TGCAGCGTGGCGCGTCGGACAGGGACTTATGAAGCTTTCTTT
clone size: .; J gene: TRBJ2-7; V gene: TRBV5-1; D gene: TRBD2; CDR3 protein: CASSSDGLAGNYEQYF; CDR3 DNA: TGCGCCAGCAGCTCGGACGGACTAGCGGGGAATTACGAGCAGTACTTC
clone size: .; J gene: TRBJ1-1; V gene: TRBV11-2; D gene: .; CDR3 protein: CASSDDSRTEAFF; CDR3 DNA: TGTGCCAGCAGCGATGACAGTCGGACTGAAGCTTTCTTT
clone size: .; J gene: TRBJ1-3; V gene: TRBV4-1; D gene: .; CDR3 protein: CASSQDAGPGNTIYF; CDR3 DNA: TGCGCCAGCAGCCAAGATGCAGGGCCTGGAAACACCATATATTTT
clone size: .; J gene: TRBJ2-7; V gene: TRBV7-2; D gene: TRBD1; CDR3 protein: CASSLGTGEYEQYF; CDR3 DNA: TGTGCCAGCAGCTTAGGGACAGGAGAGTACGAGCAGTACTTC
clone size: .; J gene: TRBJ2-1; V gene: TRBV21-1; D gene: .; CDR3 protein: CASSKGVAGVVGGQFF; CDR3 DNA: TGTGCCAGCAGCAAAGGTGTAGCGGGAGTGGTGGGAGGGCAGTTCTTC
clone size: .; J gene: TRBJ2-3; V gene: TRBV5-1; D gene: .; CDR3 protein: CASSLAQDSPDTQYF; CDR3 DNA: TGCGCCAGCAGCTTGGCCCAGGACTCCCCAGATACGCAGTATTTT
clone size: few; J gene: TRBJ2-7; V gene: TRBV25-1; D gene: .; CDR3 protein: CASSVTDTPKQYF; CDR3 DNA: TGTGCCAGCAGTGTTACGGACACCCCAAAGCAGTACTTC
clone size: .; J gene: TRBJ1-4; V gene: TRBV4-3; D gene: .; CDR3 protein: CASSQDGGSAEKLFF; CDR3 DNA: TGCGCCAGCAGCCAAGATGGAGGGTCAGCCGAAAAACTGTTTTTT
clone size: .; J gene: TRBJ1-5; V gene: TRBV2; D gene: .; CDR3 protein: CASSELVSRNQPQHF; CDR3 DNA: TGTGCCAGCAGTGAATTAGTTTCTCGCAATCAGCCCCAGCATTTT
clone size: .; J gene: TRBJ1-1; V gene: TRBV2; D gene: TRBD1; CDR3 protein: CASRDRETTEAFF; CDR3 DNA: TGTGCCAGCAGGGACAGGGAGACAACTGAAGCTTTCTTT